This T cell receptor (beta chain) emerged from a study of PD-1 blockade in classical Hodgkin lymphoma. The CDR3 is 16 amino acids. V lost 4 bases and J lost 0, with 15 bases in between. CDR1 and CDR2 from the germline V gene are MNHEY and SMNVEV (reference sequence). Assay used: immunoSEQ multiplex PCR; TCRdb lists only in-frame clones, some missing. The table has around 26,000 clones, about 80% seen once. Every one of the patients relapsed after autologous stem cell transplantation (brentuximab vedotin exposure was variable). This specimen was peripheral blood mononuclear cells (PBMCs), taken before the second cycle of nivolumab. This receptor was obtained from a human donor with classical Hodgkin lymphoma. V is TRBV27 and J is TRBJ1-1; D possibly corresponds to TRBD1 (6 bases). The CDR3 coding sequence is TGTGCCAGCAGTTCGCCAGGGGCGAGACTGAACACTGAAGCTTTCTTT. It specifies CASSSPGARLNTEAFF.